The rows below give T cell receptor beta chains drawn from one sample of a study of tumor-infiltrating lymphocytes in primary liver carcinoma. From the multiplex PCR reads, TCRdb called clonotypes with MiXCR, one entry per CDR3 protein. The profile covers 250,000 to 350,000 distinct CDR3 sequences, with around three fifths appearing a single time and approximately 15% taken by the ten largest. The sample comprised peripheral blood. These TCRs come from a woman aged 25-40 years with primary liver carcinoma and hepatitis B virus infection. Both conserved end residues are part of each CDR3. D genes are given only for firm matches. Where a row states a size, it is once, few, many or the class of an expanded clone; other rows omit it.

v_call	d_call	j_call	clone_size	cdr3_aa	cdr3_nt
TRBV14	.	TRBJ2-1	.	CASSLSGKQFF	TGTGCTAGCAGCCTTAGCGGAAAGCAGTTCTTC
TRBV6-1	.	TRBJ1-5	.	CASSDAGGDQPQHF	TGTGCCAGCAGTGATGCTGGGGGTGATCAGCCCCAGCATTTT
TRBV11-3	.	TRBJ2-3	.	CASNSKYGNTDTQYF	TGTGCCAGCAACTCAAAGTATGGTAACACAGATACGCAGTATTTT
TRBV11-2	TRBD2	TRBJ2-5	.	CASGSGLAGQETQYF	TGTGCCAGCGGCTCCGGACTAGCGGGACAAGAGACCCAGTATTTC
TRBV6-6	TRBD2	TRBJ2-3	.	CASLQRVAGGIVDTQYF	TGTGCCAGCCTACAAAGAGTGGCGGGAGGGATCGTGGATACGCAGTATTTT
TRBV4-3	.	TRBJ2-3	many	CASSRGWLSTDTQYF	TGCGCCAGCAGCCGAGGGTGGCTAAGCACAGATACGCAGTATTTT
TRBV28	TRBD2	TRBJ2-5	.	CASSLWGGYGETQYF	TGTGCCAGCAGTTTATGGGGGGGGTACGGGGAGACCCAGTACTTC
TRBV6-5	TRBD2	TRBJ2-7	many	CASSSGLAGGYEQYF	TGTGCCAGCAGTTCAGGACTAGCGGGAGGTTACGAGCAGTACTTC
TRBV6-1	TRBD2	TRBJ2-7	few	CASRVTSGVYEQYF	TGTGCCAGCAGGGTAACTAGCGGGGTATACGAGCAGTACTTC
TRBV12-3/TRBV12-4	TRBD1	TRBJ1-1	once	CASTPGTGVTEAFF	TGTGCCAGCACCCCAGGGACAGGGGTAACTGAAGCTTTCTTT